This T cell receptor beta chain comes out of a study of OX40 agonist ivuxolimab in advanced cancers. Looking at the study overall: Ivuxolimab, an antibody acting as an agonist of OX40 (CD134), was used to treat patients. Prior anti-PD-1, anti-PD-L1 or anti-CTLA-4 therapy did not bar entry, and approximately 40% had some. Study conclusions and caveats: CD4+ and CD8+ blood T cells expanded clonally by week 6 at 0.1 to 3.0 mg/kg.

Concerning this clone itself: Its cognate antigen is unknown.

Prior autoimmune disease or systemic immunosuppression barred patients. Germline V gene lookup returns CDR1 SGHKS and CDR2 YYEKEE (reference sequence). With 2 bases removed from V and 4 bases from J, the gap between germline ends came to 12 bases. The CDR3 has 14 residues. This table comes from immunoSEQ multiplex PCR, and its TCRdb copy is limited to in-frame clones, with some not included. The profile shows approximately 76,000 clones, approximately 89% of them singletons. The sequence was obtained from an adult with an advanced solid tumor such as melanoma, head and neck, liver or kidney cancer. Here the sequenced sample was CD4+ or CD8+ T cells sorted from blood, taken in a trial of the OX40 agonist ivuxolimab. The rearrangement uses TRBV5-5 and TRBJ1-1, with D possibly TRBD1 on 5 matching bases. CDR3 in amino acids: CASSLVDQGTEAFF. The CDR3 DNA follows: TGTGCCAGCAGCTTAGTGGACCAGGGCACTGAAGCTTTCTTT.